The 7 T cell receptor beta chains below come from one sample, sequenced in a study of T cells in Graves' hyperthyroidism and ophthalmopathy (dated by TCRdb to between 2018 and 2021). The library was made by multiplex PCR. Sequencing took place on an Illumina HiSeq 2000. The TCR beta CDR3 regions were amplified from the RNA transcripts. For the first round of RT-PCR on the TCR CDR3, the HTBI primer set was used together with the Qiagen OneStep RT-PCR kit. TCRdb's own reprocessing of the public reads used fastp at Q25 and MiXCR and kept productive beta chains. Rows with a matching CDR3 protein are joined into one entry that keeps the most common DNA and genes. A total of roughly 640,000 distinct CDR3 sequences appear in this sample, more than 15% of them only once. The top ten clones comprise roughly 3.5% of the sample. The sequenced sample consisted of blood. These receptors all come from a woman between 40 and 55 years old with Graves' ophthalmopathy.

This clonotype showed up many times. The rearrangement joins TRBV20-1 to TRBJ2-4; D gene uncertain. The germline gives CDR1 DFQATT, CDR2 SNEGSKA (reference sequence). V lost 6 bases to trimming and J lost 8 bases, with 20 bases between them. CDR3 length: 14 residues. DNA of the CDR3: TGCAGTGCCCCAAGCGCAGTAGCCAGTGACATTCAGTACTTC. Translated: CSAPSAVASDIQYF.

J is TRBJ2-2 and V is TRBV4-1; D not resolved. With 3 bases removed from V and 3 bases from J, the gap between germline ends came to 8 bases. The CDR3 is 14 amino acids. The germline CDR1 and CDR2 sequences are MGHRA and YSYEKL. The CDR3 DNA follows: TGCGCCAGCAGCCATGTCAGAGACACCGGGGAGCTGTTTTTT. Residues: CASSHVRDTGELFF.

The chain carries TRBV7-9 and TRBJ2-2, with D hard to call. The CDR3 length is 15 residues. Trimming removed 0 bases from V and 3 bases from J, with 8 bases in between. Germline loops: CDR1 SEHNR, CDR2 FQNEAQ (reference sequence). CDR3: CASSLAKVYTGELFF. Here the CDR3 DNA reads TGTGCCAGCAGCTTAGCGAAAGTTTACACCGGGGAGCTGTTTTTT.

This clonotype was seen ten or more times. The chain joins TRBV6-1 to TRBJ2-7; D is possibly TRBD1 (6 bases). This CDR3 is built from 16 residues. CDR1 is MNHNS and CDR2 is SASEGT in the germline V gene. V was clipped by 5 bases and J by 8 bases, with 25 bases between them. The CDR3 loop is CASSTLGTTRRVKQYF. The DNA for the CDR3 is TGTGCCAGCAGTACCCTTGGGACAACCCGCCGGGTCAAGCAGTACTTC.

The chain employs TRBV20-1 and TRBJ2-5; D is unclear. Trimming took 6 bases from V and 5 from J, leaving 10 bases between them. Germline V gene lookup returns CDR1 DFQATT and CDR2 SNEGSKA (reference sequence). The CDR3 sequence is 11 residues long. This CDR3 is CSAKLQETQYF. The CDR3 DNA reads TGCAGTGCCAAATTACAGGAGACCCAGTACTTC.

As concerns this clonotype: This could be a read error, since a much larger clone is one nucleotide away. The chain joins TRBV18 to TRBJ2-1; TRBD1 or TRBD2 may be the D gene (5 bases each). Trimming stripped 3 bases from V and 2 bases from J, with 14 bases between. The germline V gene has CDR1 KGHSH and CDR2 LQKENI. This CDR3 has 16 residues. CDR3 in amino acids: CASSPPLGEPYNEQFF. Here the CDR3 DNA reads TGTGCCAGCTCACCCCCCCTGGGGGAACCCTACAATGAGCAGTTCTTC.

Many counts were recorded for this clonotype. The chain is built from TRBV12-3 or TRBV12-4 and TRBJ2-1, with 8 bases identical to TRBD1. The CDR3 consists of 12 residues. J lost 9 bases, V lost 5 bases, and 3 bases had no gene match. CDR3 sequence: CASSRTGFEQFF. DNA for the CDR3: TGTGCCAGCAGTCGGACAGGGTTTGAGCAGTTCTTC.